This TCR beta chain was documented in a study of CD8+ T cells in alopecia areata. Study-level results: Sequencing of scalp samples also includes resident alphabeta T cells from normal skin.

Extraction of RNA preceded its reverse transcription into cDNA, which served as the sequencing template. This table comes from immunoSEQ multiplex PCR, and its TCRdb copy is limited to in-frame clones, with some not included. The table records 110,000 to 150,000 clones, less than 70% of them present only once. Treatment reported: oral pan-JAK inhibitor, 5-10 mg twice daily. Separation by sorting yielded CD4+ and CD8+ T cells from PBMCs. Germline CDR1 reads PRHDT; CDR2 reads FYEKMQ (reference sequence). The length of the CDR3 is 14 residues. J gave up 4 bases and V 3 bases, and 4 bases lay outside the gene matches. To note about this clone: Its antigen is currently unknown.

This TCR derives from a human donor with alopecia areata. The specimen was CD8+ T cells sorted from blood, collected at week 4, from a patient treated with tofacitinib. The rearrangement uses TRBV13 and TRBJ2-7; 9 bases fit TRBD1. CDR3 sequence reads: CASSFRDREYEQYF. For the CDR3, the DNA is TGTGCCAGCAGCTTCCGGGACAGGGAGTACGAGCAGTACTTC.